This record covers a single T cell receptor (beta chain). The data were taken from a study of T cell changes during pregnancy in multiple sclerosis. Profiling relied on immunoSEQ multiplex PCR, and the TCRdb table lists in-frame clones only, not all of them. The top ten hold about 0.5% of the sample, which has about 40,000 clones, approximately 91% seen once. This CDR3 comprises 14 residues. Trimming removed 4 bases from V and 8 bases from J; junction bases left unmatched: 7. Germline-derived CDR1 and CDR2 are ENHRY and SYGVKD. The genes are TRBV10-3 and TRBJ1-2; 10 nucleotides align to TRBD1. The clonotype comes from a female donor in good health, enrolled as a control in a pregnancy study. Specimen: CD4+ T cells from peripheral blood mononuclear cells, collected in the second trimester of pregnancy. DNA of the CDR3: TGTGCCATCAGTGGGGACAGGGGCGTCCAAGGCTACACCTTC. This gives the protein CAISGDRGVQGYTF.